These 26 T cell receptor beta chains came from one sample sequenced in a study of blood T cell repertoires in COVID-19. Produced via immunoSEQ multiplex PCR; TCRdb's table is partial and in-frame only. The sample has some 130,000 clones; 90% are singletons. Source material: peripheral blood. Source of these receptors: a man aged 45 to 65 with active COVID-19.

The V and J genes are TRBV11-2 and TRBJ2-5; 14 nucleotides agree with TRBD2. The ends lost 5 bases at V and 5 bases at J; junction bases unmatched: 10. CDR3 length: 17 amino acids. Germline-derived CDR1 and CDR2 are SGHAT and FQNNGV. CDR3 nucleotide sequence: TGTGCCAGCAGCCCGACTAGCGGGAGGGCCCGCGGGGAGACCCAGTACTTC. Encoded protein: CASSPTSGRARGETQYF.

The chain carries TRBV3-1 (or the pseudogene TRBV3-2) and TRBJ1-1; D may be TRBD1 (5 bases). The CDR3 is 14 residues long. Germline V gene data show CDR1 as LGHDT and CDR2 as YNNKEL (reference sequence). V lost 1 base and J 1 base, leaving 7 bases between the germline ends. The CDR3 DNA reads TGTGCCAGCAGCCAAGTAGGGGAGAACACTGAAGCTTTCTTT. Protein product: CASSQVGENTEAFF.

The gene calls are TRBV9 and TRBJ2-5; D unclear. This CDR3 spans 14 amino acids. V was pared by 4 bases and J by 1 base, with 11 bases between. CDR1 and CDR2 from the germline V gene are SGDLS and YYNGEE. The CDR3 here is CASSSLGAQETQYF. The CDR3 coding sequence is TGTGCCAGCAGCTCTTTAGGAGCCCAAGAGACCCAGTACTTC.

The rearrangement uses TRBV14 and TRBJ1-2; D gene unclear. The CDR3 spans 15 residues. The V end lost 0 bases, the J end lost 8 bases, and 16 bases lay between the germline ends. Per the germline V gene, CDR1 is SGHDN and CDR2 is FVKESK. The CDR3 sequence: CASSQDRRSAAGYTF. CDR3 DNA sequence: TGTGCCAGCAGCCAAGATCGGCGAAGCGCAGCCGGCTACACCTTC.

The rearrangement joins TRBV6-6 to TRBJ1-2; 7 nucleotides line up with TRBD1. Germline V gives CDR1 MNHNY, CDR2 SVGAGI (reference sequence). With 3 bases clipped from V and 2 bases from J, the junction kept 6 bases outside the gene matches. The CDR3 is 15 amino acids. The CDR3, as DNA: TGTGCCAGCAGTTATCTCTCGGGACAGAACTATGGCTACACCTTC. Its translation is CASSYLSGQNYGYTF.

This chain connects TRBV19 to TRBJ1-1, with D possibly matching TRBD1 (6 bases). CDR3 length: 14 residues. V was shortened by 4 bases and J by 0 bases, with 9 bases between the two germline ends. Germline V gene data show CDR1 as LNHDA and CDR2 as SQIVND (reference sequence). In DNA form, the CDR3 reads TGTGCCAGTAGTACCCAGGGGATGAACACTGAAGCTTTCTTT. It is translated as CASSTQGMNTEAFF.

V is TRBV4-2 and J is TRBJ1-5; TRBD1 matches 8 bases. Germline CDR1 reads LGHNA; CDR2 reads YNFKEQ. V trimming: 6 bases; J trimming: 4 bases; junction bases outside the gene matches: 5. The CDR3 extends over 14 amino acids. CDR3 sequence: CASSSRQGNQPQHF. In DNA form, the CDR3 reads TGTGCCAGCAGTTCTCGACAGGGGAATCAGCCCCAGCATTTT.

This clone came up a few times. The chain has TRBV7-9 and TRBJ1-2; unclear D gene. This CDR3 has 14 residues. Germline CDR1 is SEHNR and CDR2 is FQNEAQ (reference sequence). The V end was cut by 3 bases, the J end by 3 bases, with 11 bases between. The CDR3 bases are TGTGCCAGCAGCTTGGAAGAGGTCGACTATGGCTACACCTTC. Residues: CASSLEEVDYGYTF.

On this clone itself: A much larger clone differs from this one at a single base, so this may be a read error. The chain combines TRBV2 with TRBJ2-1, with no clear D. The CDR3 totals 11 residues. V shed 4 bases and J shed 5 bases, with 3 bases lying between them. CDR1 SNHLY and CDR2 FYNNEI come from the germline V gene. The CDR3, as DNA: TGTGCCAGCAGTGCCGACAATGAGCAGTTCTTC. Encoded protein: CASSADNEQFF.

This chain joins TRBV19 and TRBJ2-3, with D unclear. Germline V gives CDR1 LNHDA, CDR2 SQIVND (reference sequence). Trimming pared 3 bases from V and 5 bases from J, leaving 12 bases between. The CDR3 covers 14 residues. The CDR3 sequence: CASSINGLGDTQYF. The CDR3, as DNA: TGTGCCAGTAGTATCAACGGGTTGGGAGATACGCAGTATTTT.

The V gene is TRBV11-2, the J gene TRBJ2-3; 7 nucleotides align to TRBD2. With 1 base clipped from V and 6 bases from J, the junction kept 7 bases outside the gene matches. Germline assignment: CDR1 SGHAT and CDR2 FQNNGV. The CDR3 is 15 amino acids. DNA of the CDR3: TGTGCCAGCAGCTTAGGGGGGGGTCGAGGGGATACGCAGTATTTT. This codes for CASSLGGGRGDTQYF.

The chain links TRBV7-2 to TRBJ2-3; no reliable D call. The length of the CDR3 is 16 residues. The germline V gene encodes CDR1 SGHTA and CDR2 FQGNSA. V was clipped by 5 bases and J by 3 bases, with 18 bases between them. The CDR3 DNA reads TGTGCCAGCAGCCCGCGACACCCTGGTAGGACAGATACGCAGTATTTT. This codes for CASSPRHPGRTDTQYF.

This clone was observed a few times. V and J are TRBV7-8 and TRBJ2-1; a weak D match, TRBD2 (6 bases). In germline, CDR1 is SGHVS, CDR2 FQNEAQ. Trimming stripped 5 bases from V and 7 bases from J, with 12 bases between. This CDR3 contains 13 residues. CDR3 coding DNA: TGTGCCAGCAGCAAGGAGGGGAGGAATGAGCAGTTCTTC. It encodes CASSKEGRNEQFF.

This clone was seen just once. The chain joins TRBV11-2 to TRBJ1-4, with a possible D match to TRBD1 (5 bases). CDR3 length: 13 residues. Between the trimmed V and J ends, which lost 5 bases and 9 bases, there was a span of 13 bases. From germline, CDR1 is SGHAT and CDR2 FQNNGV. The CDR3 sequence: CASSAQRQKKLFF. CDR3 nucleotides: TGTGCCAGCAGCGCGCAACGACAGAAAAAACTGTTTTTT.

The genes are TRBV6-1 and TRBJ2-1; 7 nucleotides align to TRBD1. CDR1 and CDR2 from the germline V gene are MNHNS and SASEGT. CDR3 length equals 15 residues. J was trimmed by 0 bases and V by 1 base; bases with no gene match: 0. CDR3: CASSEGQGSYNEQFF. Written as DNA, the CDR3 is TGTGCCAGCAGTGAAGGACAGGGCTCCTACAATGAGCAGTTCTTC.

The chain has TRBV12-3 or TRBV12-4 and TRBJ1-3, with D perhaps TRBD1 (5 bases). The V gene lost 3 bases and the J gene lost 7 bases, with 10 bases spanning the gap. This CDR3 comprises 13 residues. CDR3 sequence (DNA): TGTGCCAGCAGTTTTCGGACACGTAACACCATATATTTT. It yields the protein CASSFRTRNTIYF.

J is TRBJ1-5 and V is TRBV4-1, with D possibly matching TRBD1 (5 bases). Trimming pared 0 bases from V and 2 bases from J, leaving 17 bases between. This CDR3 has 18 amino acids. CDR1 MGHRA and CDR2 YSYEKL come from the germline V gene. The CDR3 loop reads CASSQEGQGSLGNQPQHF. The CDR3 DNA is TGCGCCAGCAGCCAAGAGGGGCAGGGAAGTTTGGGCAATCAGCCCCAGCATTTT.

This chain links TRBV5-4 with TRBJ2-3; TRBD1 aligns across 7 bases. J gave up 1 base and V 1 base, and 3 bases lay outside the gene matches. The CDR3 has 15 amino acids. The germline gives CDR1 SGHNT, CDR2 YYREEE (reference sequence). The CDR3 spells CASSLMRGRTDTQYF. The CDR3 coding sequence is TGTGCCAGCAGCTTGATGAGGGGGCGCACAGATACGCAGTATTTT.

CDR3 nucleotide sequence: TGTGCCAGCAGCTTGGACTACTACAATGAGCAGTTCTTC. Translating it yields CASSLDYYNEQFF. The chain uses TRBV5-4 and TRBJ2-1; D not certain. With 0 bases removed from V and 3 bases from J, the gap between germline ends came to 4 bases. The CDR3 is made up of 13 amino acids. The V gene's germline CDR1 is SGHNT and CDR2 YYREEE (reference sequence).

CDR3 DNA: TGTGCCAGCAGCCAAGAGACGGGGGGGATCTACAATGAGCAGTTCTTC. This translates into CASSQETGGIYNEQFF. V and J are TRBV4-2 and TRBJ2-1; 8 positions agree with TRBD2. The CDR3 has 16 residues. Germline V gene sequence: CDR1 LGHNA, CDR2 YNFKEQ. Trimming cost V 0 bases and J 3 bases; bases outside gene matches: 4.

This chain joins TRBV6-1 and TRBJ1-4; 7 nucleotides agree with TRBD1. This CDR3 region has 14 residues. With V trimmed by 1 base and J by 6 bases, 2 bases remained unmatched. Germline V lookup: CDR1 MNHNS, CDR2 SASEGT. The CDR3 here is CASSEVGQDEKLFF. CDR3 nucleotides: TGTGCCAGCAGTGAAGTAGGACAGGATGAAAAACTGTTTTTT.

This clone has more than one count but fewer than ten. V is TRBV15 and J is TRBJ1-3; D is unresolved. V lost 1 base to trimming and J lost 2 bases, with 9 bases between them. This CDR3 has 15 residues. Germline CDR1 LNHNV, CDR2 YYDKDF (reference sequence). In DNA, the CDR3 is TGTGCCACCAGCAGAGCACACGTGGCTGGAAACACCATATATTTT. This sequence encodes CATSRAHVAGNTIYF.

The chain joins TRBV11-1 to TRBJ2-7; possible D gene TRBD2, 6 bases. V was cut by 5 bases and J by 1 base, with 12 bases left in between. Per germline, CDR1 SGHAT and CDR2 FQDESV (reference sequence). CDR3 length equals 14 residues. For the CDR3, the DNA is TGTGCCAGCAGCCTAGACAGCGGGTCCTACGAGCAGTACTTC. This encodes CASSLDSGSYEQYF. Together with reference TRBV11-1 and TRBJ2-7, the CDR3 gives the full variable domain: EAEVAQSPRYKITEKSQAVAFWCDPISGHATLYWYRQILGQGPELLVQFQDESVVDDSQLPKDRFSAERLKGVDSTLKIQPAELGDSAMYLCASSLDSGSYEQYFGPGTRLTVT.

This rearrangement joins TRBV11-2 to TRBJ2-5; maybe TRBD2 (5 bases). The CDR3 is 14 residues long. Germline values: CDR1 SGHAT, CDR2 FQNNGV. Trimming left V 5 bases short and J 2 bases short, with 12 bases between. The CDR3 bases are TGTGCCAGCAGCGAACTGGGGAGTCAAGAGACCCAGTACTTC. It specifies CASSELGSQETQYF.

The rearrangement uses TRBV21-1 and TRBJ1-5. TRBV21-1 is flagged as a pseudogene. This CDR3 contains 16 residues. The CDR3 protein is CASSKGGGWSNQPQHF. For the CDR3, the DNA is TGTGCCAGCAGCAAAGGGGGGGGCTGGAGCAATCAGCCCCAGCATTTT.

This clone was recorded once. This chain connects TRBV7-4 to TRBJ2-7, with D possibly TRBD2 on 6 matching bases. In germline, CDR1 is SGHVT, CDR2 SQSDAQ. The V end was cut by 4 bases, the J end by 4 bases, with 20 bases between. The CDR3 spans 16 residues. Here the CDR3 reads CASSSGTDYVLYEQYV. CDR3 nucleotide sequence: TGTGCCAGCAGCTCAGGGACTGATTACGTTCTATACGAGCAGTACGTC.